These 12 T cell receptor beta chains originate from one sample sequenced in a study of blood T cell repertoires in COVID-19 (dated by TCRdb to about 2020). Libraries were prepared through the immunoSEQ multiplex PCR assay. Here the immuneACCESS table is served through TCRdb, limited to in-frame sequences with V and J called. Missing clones are a known gap in these copies; in checked studies unresolved V genes cover under half, and the rest lacks a known reason. The sample table lists about 270,000 clones, around 85% of them with a count of one. The ten top clones hold 9.1% of the sample. Material: PBMCs or T cells enriched from blood (not recorded which). These receptors came from a woman aged 50 to 60 with acute COVID-19.

The chain uses TRBV10-1 and TRBJ2-7, with D maybe TRBD1 (5 bases). Trimming took off 8 bases at V and 4 bases at J, with 15 bases between the two ends. This CDR3 comprises 13 residues. The germline gives CDR1 WNHNN, CDR2 SYGVQD (reference sequence). CDR3 nucleotides: TGCGCCAGCTCGGACATAGAGGTATACGAGCAGTACTTC. It translates to CASSDIEVYEQYF.

This chain connects TRBV11-1 to TRBJ1-6; 11 positions match TRBD1. The junction had 5 bases not matched to a gene; V was cut back by 5 bases and J by 8 bases. The germline V gene has CDR1 SGHAT and CDR2 FQDESV (reference sequence). The CDR3 loop spans 15 amino acids. In DNA form, the CDR3 reads TGTGCCAGCAGCCTACTGGGACAGGGGGATTCACCCCTCCACTTT. Its translation: CASSLLGQGDSPLHF.

J is TRBJ2-7 and V is TRBV19; D is possibly TRBD1 (5 bases). Germline CDR1 LNHDA, CDR2 SQIVND (reference sequence). The CDR3 totals 14 residues. Trimming cost V 5 bases and J 5 bases, with 16 bases left between them. The CDR3: CASSASVTGDEQYF. In DNA form, the CDR3 reads TGTGCCAGTAGTGCATCCGTAACAGGTGACGAGCAGTACTTC.

The CDR3 is CASSRTGTDLTGELFF. DNA for the CDR3: TGCGCCAGCAGCCGTACCGGGACAGACCTCACCGGGGAGCTGTTTTTT. The chain carries TRBV4-1 and TRBJ2-2, with 7 bases identical to TRBD1. Trimming removed 4 bases from V and 4 bases from J; junction bases left unmatched: 9. Germline V CDR1 and CDR2: MGHRA, YSYEKL. This CDR3 is 16 amino acids long.

The gene calls are TRBV7-2 and TRBJ2-1, with 12 bases aligning to TRBD2. This CDR3 is 16 amino acids long. CDR1 is SGHTA, CDR2 FQGNSA, per germline. V lost 2 bases and J lost 4; bases outside the gene matches: 3. The CDR3 here is CASSLQLAGGYNEQFF. The CDR3 DNA reads as TGTGCCAGCAGCTTACAACTAGCGGGGGGTTACAATGAGCAGTTCTTC.

The chain carries TRBV9 and TRBJ2-2; D possibly corresponds to TRBD2 (5 bases). The germline V gene has CDR1 SGDLS and CDR2 YYNGEE. V lost 0 bases and J 0 bases, leaving 6 bases between the germline ends. The CDR3 consists of 15 residues. The CDR3 region is CASSVEAANTGELFF. The CDR3 nucleotides read TGTGCCAGCAGCGTAGAAGCGGCGAACACCGGGGAGCTGTTTTTT.

The rearrangement links TRBV19 to TRBJ2-1, with TRBD2 matching over 8 bases. Per germline, CDR1 LNHDA and CDR2 SQIVND (reference sequence). The CDR3 spans 14 residues. J lost 9 bases, V lost 4 bases, and 8 bases had no gene match. The CDR3 bases are TGTGCCAGTAGTACTGCGGGGGGTATGAGTGAGCAGTTCTTC. Translation: CASSTAGGMSEQFF.

The V gene is TRBV2, the J gene TRBJ1-3, with TRBD1 matching over 7 bases. J lost 4 bases, V lost 4 bases, and 7 bases had no gene match. Germline values: CDR1 SNHLY, CDR2 FYNNEI. This CDR3 contains 15 residues. The CDR3 loop is CASSVGTVDGNTIYF. The CDR3 bases are TGTGCCAGCAGTGTAGGGACAGTCGACGGAAACACCATATATTTT. The whole variable domain, remainder taken from reference TRBV2 and TRBJ1-3, is EPEVTQTPSHQVTQMGQEVILRCVPISNHLYFYWYRQILGQKVEFLVSFYNNEISEKSEIFDDQFSVERPDGSNFTLKIRSTKLEDSAMYFCASSVGTVDGNTIYFGEGSWLTVV.

This CDR3 reads CASSLGQPLEQYF. CDR3 nucleotide sequence: TGTGCCAGCAGCCTCGGACAGCCGCTCGAGCAGTACTTC. This chain joins TRBV7-9 and TRBJ2-7; TRBD1 is a possible D gene (6 bases). There are 13 residues in the CDR3. Trimming stripped 5 bases from V and 6 bases from J, with 14 bases between. CDR1 and CDR2 from the germline V gene are SEHNR and FQNEAQ (reference sequence).

The chain carries TRBV7-9 and TRBJ1-2, with no clear D. This CDR3 is 17 amino acids long. Germline V gene lookup returns CDR1 SEHNR and CDR2 FQNEAQ (reference sequence). The V end was cut by 5 bases, the J end by 4 bases, with 23 bases between. In nucleotides, the CDR3 is TGTGCCAGCAGCCCGACGACCCCACAGTATACCACCTATGGCTACACCTTC. Translating it yields CASSPTTPQYTTYGYTF.

This clone was counted once. The chain has TRBV6-2 or TRBV6-3 and TRBJ1-1, with 11 bases fitting TRBD1. The CDR3 loop spans 16 amino acids. Germline CDR1 reads MNHEY; CDR2 reads SVGEGT. Trimming took 6 bases from V and 1 from J; bases not matched to a gene: 7. CDR3 sequence (DNA): TGTGCCAGCAGCGGACAGGGGGCCCGGGGGAACACTGAAGCTTTCTTT. This codes for CASSGQGARGNTEAFF.

The chain links TRBV5-4 to TRBJ1-2; no firm D call. Germline CDR1 is SGHNT and CDR2 is YYREEE (reference sequence). This CDR3 has 14 residues. V lost 4 bases and J 7 bases, leaving 17 bases between the germline ends. The CDR3 sequence: CASSPGGILTGYTF. CDR3 coding DNA: TGTGCCAGCAGCCCCGGAGGGATCTTGACTGGCTACACCTTC.